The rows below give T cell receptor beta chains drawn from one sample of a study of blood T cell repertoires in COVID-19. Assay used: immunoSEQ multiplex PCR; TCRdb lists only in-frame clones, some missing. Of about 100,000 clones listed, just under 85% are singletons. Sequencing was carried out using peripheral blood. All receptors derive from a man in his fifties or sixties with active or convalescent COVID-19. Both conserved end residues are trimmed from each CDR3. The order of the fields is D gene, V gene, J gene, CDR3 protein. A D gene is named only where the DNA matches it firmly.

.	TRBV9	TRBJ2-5	ASSVATEETQY
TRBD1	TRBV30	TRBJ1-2	AWWDRGNYGYT
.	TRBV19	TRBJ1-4	ASSIGAGALSEKLF
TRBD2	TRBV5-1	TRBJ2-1	ASSLEGRELYNEQF
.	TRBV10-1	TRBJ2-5	ASSETVGETQY
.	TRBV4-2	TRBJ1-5	ASSQDWGSNQPQH
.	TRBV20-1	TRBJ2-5	SGGAQETQY
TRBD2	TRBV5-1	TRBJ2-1	ASSLAGTINEQF
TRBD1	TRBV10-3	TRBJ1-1	AISERAPTGGNTEAF
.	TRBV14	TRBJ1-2	ASSKGSHIARFT
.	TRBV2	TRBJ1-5	ASSEGTMRGNQPQH